This T cell receptor (beta chain) is drawn from a study of T-cell reconstitution after alpha-beta-depleted transplantation in children. This CDR3 is built from 15 residues. Per germline, CDR1 SNHLY and CDR2 FYNNEI. Losses at the gene ends were 6 bases for V and 5 bases for J; bases not matched to a gene: 7. Ten or more counts support this clonotype. Molecular barcoding with unique molecular identifiers was used for the TCRbeta library. TCRdb ran MiXCR on the PCR reads and lists one entry per CDR3 protein. Here the sample spans 550,000 to 600,000 distinct CDR3 sequences, roughly 23% being singletons. The source material was PBMCs, mostly from graft donor cells, sampled 360 days after TCRalphabeta/CD19-depleted stem cell transplant. The chain carries TRBV2 and TRBJ1-6, with TRBD1 matching 7 bases. This receptor was obtained from a boy less than two years old who had a stem cell transplant for acute myeloid leukemia, so the T cells may come from the graft donor. The CDR3 bases are TGTGCCAGCAGAATACGGGACAGCAATAATTCACCCCTCCACTTT. This gives the protein CASRIRDSNNSPLHF.